This T cell receptor (beta chain) comes out of a study of blood T cell repertoires in COVID-19. At the level of the study: Material from acute and convalescent COVID-19 was sourced from the United States, Italy and Spain. PBMCs, B-cell-depleted T cells, or T cells provided the cDNA or gDNA that made up the material.

This clone came up many times. As processed by the authors: Using reference gene primer amplification, nucleated cell counts were estimated. Only in-frame clones appear in the TCRdb table, and some are missing; sequencing was by immunoSEQ multiplex PCR. The V and J calls and clone size were taken over from that table, and D and trimming were inferred from the DNA. The sample has roughly 100,000 clones; roughly 86% are singletons. The V gene's germline CDR1 is MDHEN and CDR2 SYDVKM. CDR3 length equals 12 residues. The V and J ends lost 4 bases and 7 bases respectively, with 8 bases between them. The source of this sequence is a man in his forties or fifties with active or convalescent COVID-19. Sequencing input: peripheral blood. J is TRBJ1-5 and V is TRBV28; weak D call: TRBD1 (5 bases). CDR3 sequence reads: CASSWEGQPQHF. The CDR3, as DNA: TGTGCCAGCAGTTGGGAGGGGCAGCCCCAGCATTTT.